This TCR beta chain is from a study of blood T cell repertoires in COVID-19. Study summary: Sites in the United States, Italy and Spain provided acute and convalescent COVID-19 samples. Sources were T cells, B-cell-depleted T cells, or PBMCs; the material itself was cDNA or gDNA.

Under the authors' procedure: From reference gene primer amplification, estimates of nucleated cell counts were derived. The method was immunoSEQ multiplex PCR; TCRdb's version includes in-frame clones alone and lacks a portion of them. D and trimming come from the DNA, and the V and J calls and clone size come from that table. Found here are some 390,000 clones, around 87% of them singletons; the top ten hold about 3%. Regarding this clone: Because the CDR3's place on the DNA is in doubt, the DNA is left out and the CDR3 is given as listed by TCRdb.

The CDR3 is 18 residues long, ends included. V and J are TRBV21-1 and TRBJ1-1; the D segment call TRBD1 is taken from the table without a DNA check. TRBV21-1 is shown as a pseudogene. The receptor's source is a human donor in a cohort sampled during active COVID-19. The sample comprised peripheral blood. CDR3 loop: CASSRRTFGPGSNTEAFF.